The 5 T cell receptor beta chains below come from one sample, sequenced in a study of technical replicates of blood from a few donors (dated by TCRdb to the late 2010s). The method behind the library was the immunoSEQ multiplex PCR assay. TCRdb holds this immuneACCESS table with in-frame rearrangements only. Some clones are missing; in checked studies, unresolved V genes explain under half, and the rest has no known cause. For this sample the table gives tens of thousands of clones, of which about 88% were detected only once. The ten biggest clones cover about 0.41% of the sample. What was sequenced was T cells isolated from PBMCs. The receptor set was obtained from a human donor in good health.

V is TRBV19 and J is TRBJ1-2, with 8 bases fitting TRBD1. CDR1 and CDR2 from the germline V gene are LNHDA and SQIVND (reference sequence). V gave up 6 bases and J gave up 6 bases; unmatched junction bases: 21. The CDR3 is 18 residues long. The CDR3 DNA reads as TGTGCCAGTAGGGGGCCATCCGGGACAGGTCTCTTTTGGAATGGCTACACCTTC. It translates to CASRGPSGTGLFWNGYTF.

This chain uses TRBV28 with TRBJ2-1; 9 nucleotides align to TRBD1. The germline gives CDR1 MDHEN, CDR2 SYDVKM. J gave up 4 bases and V 4 bases, and 5 bases lay outside the gene matches. The CDR3 sequence is 15 residues long. The CDR3 bases are TGTGCCAGCAGTTGGAGGACAGGGGCTTACAATGAGCAGTTCTTC. It encodes CASSWRTGAYNEQFF.

The J gene is TRBJ2-3, the V gene TRBV6-1; 7 bases fit TRBD1. The J segment lost 5 bases and the V segment lost 7 bases, leaving 9 bases of the junction unmatched. The germline V gene has CDR1 MNHNS and CDR2 SASEGT. The CDR3 sequence is 14 residues long. The CDR3 protein is CASIPHRDRDTQYF. In DNA form, the CDR3 reads TGTGCCAGCATCCCCCACCGGGACAGAGATACGCAGTATTTT.

This clone was counted only a few times. J is TRBJ1-1 and V is TRBV19, with D maybe TRBD1 (6 bases). This CDR3 spans 16 amino acids. Trimming removed 4 bases from V and 4 bases from J, with 19 bases in between. CDR1 and CDR2 (germline): LNHDA, SQIVND (reference sequence). This CDR3 is CASSSSNRVGGTEAFF. In nucleotides, the CDR3 is TGTGCCAGTAGTAGTTCCAACAGGGTGGGCGGCACTGAAGCTTTCTTT. Together with reference TRBV19 and TRBJ1-1, the CDR3 gives the full variable domain: DGGITQSPKYLFRKEGQNVTLSCEQNLNHDAMYWYRQDPGQGLRLIYYSQIVNDFQKGDIAEGYSVSREKKESFPLTVTSAQKNPTAFYLCASSSSNRVGGTEAFFGQGTRLTVV.

This chain joins TRBV5-1 and TRBJ2-7; D uncertain. The CDR3 is 12 residues long. V shed 4 bases and J shed 3 bases, with 8 bases lying between them. CDR1 is SGHRS and CDR2 is YFSETQ in the germline V gene. The CDR3 region has the DNA TGCGCCAGCAGCCTATCAAACTACGAGCAGTACTTC. Its protein product is CASSLSNYEQYF.